These T cell receptor beta chains were read from a single sample in a study of blood T cell repertoires in COVID-19. Libraries were prepared by immunoSEQ multiplex PCR; TCRdb keeps only in-frame clonotypes and omits some of them. This table has 300,000 or so clones, approximately 86% appearing once. The material sequenced was peripheral blood. The origin of the receptors is a woman in her fifties or sixties with active or convalescent COVID-19. Both conserved end residues are part of each CDR3. A D gene is named only where the DNA matches it firmly.

j_gene | v_gene | d_gene | CDR3nt | CDR3aa
TRBJ1-6 | TRBV5-8 | TRBD1 | TGTGCCAGCAGCTCGGGACAGGGGATCTCCTATAATTCACCCCTCCACTTT | CASSSGQGISYNSPLHF
TRBJ2-3 | TRBV29-1 | - | TGCAGCGTTGTCGGCGGGTTTGCGGGACAGAGCACAGATACGCAGTATTTT | CSVVGGFAGQSTDTQYF
TRBJ1-1 | TRBV5-6 | - | TGTGCCAGCAGCTTGGAGGCGGCCATGAACACTGAAGCTTTCTTT | CASSLEAAMNTEAFF
TRBJ2-7 | TRBV5-6 | TRBD1 | TGTGCCAGCAGCCGGAGACAGGGAACAAGCGAGCAGTACTTC | CASSRRQGTSEQYF
TRBJ2-7 | TRBV28 | - | TGTGCCAGCAGTCAAACAGGGCGGTCCTACGAGCAGTACTTC | CASSQTGRSYEQYF
TRBJ1-4 | TRBV7-6 | - | TGTGCCAGCAGCTCCCCCACAACTAATGAAAAACTGTTTTTT | CASSSPTTNEKLFF
TRBJ1-1 | TRBV6-5 | - | TGTGCCAGCAGTTACTCTGGCGGTTTGAACACTGAAGCTTTCTTT | CASSYSGGLNTEAFF
TRBJ2-7 | TRBV4-2 | TRBD2 | TGTGCCAGCAGCCATGGACTAGCGGACACCTACGAGCAGTACTTC | CASSHGLADTYEQYF
TRBJ2-5 | TRBV9 | - | TGTGCCAGCAGCCTCAGGGGCGAGACCCAGTACTTC | CASSLRGETQYF
TRBJ2-7 | TRBV29-1 | TRBD2 | TGCAGCGTTGATTGGGGACTATCCCAGTCTGAGCAGTACTTC | CSVDWGLSQSEQYF